This T cell receptor (beta chain) was retrieved from a study of blood T cell repertoires in COVID-19. The V and J ends lost 6 bases and 2 bases respectively, with 16 bases between them. CDR1 is MDHEN and CDR2 is SYDVKM in the germline V gene. The CDR3 has 15 residues. Per the authors' pipeline: Nucleated cell counts were estimated from reference gene primer amplification. The assay was immunoSEQ multiplex PCR, and TCRdb's table has in-frame clones only and misses some. V, J and clone size were drawn from that table, and D and trimming were deduced from the DNA. The sample comprises nearly 400,000 clones, under 90% of which are singletons, and less than 2% rests with the top ten.

Input material: PBMCs or T cells enriched from blood (not recorded which). The chain uses TRBV28 and TRBJ1-2; a possible D gene is TRBD1 (5 bases). The clonotype was recovered from a young woman who had recovered from COVID-19. The CDR3 DNA sequence: TGTGCCAGCAGCTTCTATTTTGACAGCAACTATGGCTACACCTTC. Translating gives CASSFYFDSNYGYTF.